The text below deals with one T cell receptor (beta chain). Its antigen is currently unknown. These data come from a study of post-analysis software for immune sequencing data. The V end lost 0 bases, the J end lost 7 bases, and 14 bases lay between the germline ends. CDR1 and CDR2 from the germline V gene are SGHRS and YFSETQ. CDR3 size: 15 residues. The TCR beta cDNA libraries carried unique molecular identifiers. Each sample of roughly 0.9 to 11 million input T cells yielded 500,000 or so cDNA molecules, so each molecule approximated one T cell. TCRdb processed the PCR reads anew with MiXCR; each CDR3 protein has one entry. Among 750,000 to 950,000 distinct CDR3 sequences listed, about half were seen once. Study outcomes and limitations: Among 5 or 6 TRBV segments more frequent in patients than controls were TRBV5-6, TRBV5-1 and TRBV20-1. Multiple sclerosis patients had significantly lower normalized Chao1 diversity than controls. Samples prepared in the same batch strongly co-clustered by F measure.

The sequenced sample consisted of blood. The TCR sequence derives from a girl under 18 with multiple sclerosis. The rearrangement links TRBV5-1 to TRBJ1-5; D perhaps matches TRBD1 (6 bases). The CDR3 spells CASSLESGADQPQHF. In DNA form, the CDR3 reads TGCGCCAGCAGCTTGGAGTCAGGGGCAGACCAGCCCCAGCATTTT.